One sample yielded the 30 T cell receptor beta chains listed below, sequenced in a study of T-cell reconstitution after alpha-beta-depleted transplantation in children. Using unique molecular identifiers, the investigators prepared the TCRbeta library. Using its own MiXCR run on the PCR reads, TCRdb lists one record per CDR3 protein. Of fewer than 120,000 distinct CDR3 sequences in the sample, 10% were seen once. The source was PBMCs from the stem cell graft donor, collected from the stem cell graft. Source of these receptors: a human donor who donated a stem cell graft to a child with acute lymphoblastic leukemia.

This clonotype was found many times. The chain uses TRBV27 and TRBJ2-1; 7 bases agree with TRBD2. The CDR3 is made up of 15 amino acids. With V trimmed by 5 bases and J by 0 bases, 4 bases remained unmatched. Germline V lookup: CDR1 MNHEY, CDR2 SMNVEV (reference sequence). The DNA of the CDR3 is TGTGCCAGCAGTAAAGCGGGAAGCTCCTACAATGAGCAGTTCTTC. Amino acid sequence: CASSKAGSSYNEQFF.

This clonotype was detected ten times or more. The genes are TRBV7-3 and TRBJ2-3; the match to TRBD2 covers 7 bases. The CDR3 runs to 19 residues. J was trimmed by 2 bases and V by 1 base; bases with no gene match: 15. The V gene's germline CDR1 is SGHTA and CDR2 FQGTGA. In DNA, the CDR3 is TGTGCCAGCAGCTTAAGTGCACCCGGACTAGGAGGAACCACAGATACGCAGTATTTT. Translating gives CASSLSAPGLGGTTDTQYF.

Many counts were recorded for this clonotype. This sequence joins TRBV7-2 and TRBJ2-3; possibly TRBD2 for D (6 bases). Germline-derived CDR1 and CDR2 are SGHTA and FQGNSA. The CDR3 is 15 residues long. V was shortened by 5 bases and J by 1 base, with 13 bases between the two germline ends. CDR3 nucleotide sequence: TGTGCCAGCAGCCAAGGGACTCTACGCACAGATACGCAGTATTTT. Its translation: CASSQGTLRTDTQYF. Looking up the rest from reference TRBV7-2 and TRBJ2-3 gives the full variable domain: GAGVSQSPSNKVTEKGKDVELRCDPISGHTALYWYRQSLGQGLEFLIYFQGNSAPDKSGLPSDRFSAERTGGSVSTLTIQRTQQEDSAVYLCASSQGTLRTDTQYFGPGTRLTVL.

The chain links TRBV30 to TRBJ2-5, with D possibly being TRBD1 (6 bases). The CDR3 covers 13 residues. Trimming pared 1 base from V and 1 base from J, leaving 7 bases between. Germline V CDR1 and CDR2: GTSNPN, SVGIG (reference sequence). The CDR3 DNA sequence: TGTGCCTGGAGTGCGGACAGCCAAGAGACCCAGTACTTC. As protein: CAWSADSQETQYF.

This clonotype was seen at least ten times. The chain recombines TRBV12-3 or TRBV12-4 with TRBJ1-5; 11 bases agree with TRBD1. The CDR3 totals 16 residues. With V trimmed by 5 bases and J by 2 bases, 5 bases remained unmatched. The CDR3 sequence: CASSRGTGGGNQPQHF. The CDR3 DNA follows: TGTGCCAGCAGTAGGGGGACAGGGGGAGGCAATCAGCCCCAGCATTTT.

This clonotype was observed at least ten times. DNA for the CDR3: TGTGCCAGCAGTTTATTGGTAGCGGGAGGGCACAATGAGCAGTTCTTC. It encodes CASSLLVAGGHNEQFF. The chain couples TRBV28 to TRBJ2-1; 11 bases fit TRBD2. The germline V gene has CDR1 MDHEN and CDR2 SYDVKM. The trim removed 1 base at V and 5 bases at J, leaving 4 bases unmatched. The CDR3 covers 16 residues.

Many counts were recorded for this clonotype. The rearrangement links TRBV25-1 to TRBJ1-2, with D unresolved. Deletions cut 3 bases from V and 2 bases from J, with 7 bases between. CDR1 and CDR2 from the germline V gene are MGHDK and SYGVNS. The CDR3 runs to 13 residues. This CDR3 reads CASSDARNYGYTF. As DNA, the CDR3 is TGTGCCAGCAGTGATGCCAGGAACTATGGCTACACCTTC.

At least ten counts were recorded for this clonotype. The chain employs TRBV7-2 and TRBJ2-7, with 8 bases that match TRBD1. This CDR3 has 14 residues. Germline V gene lookup returns CDR1 SGHTA and CDR2 FQGNSA. The ends lost 5 bases at V and 7 bases at J; junction bases unmatched: 10. CDR3 region: CASSQTGVPSEQYF. CDR3 DNA sequence: TGTGCCAGCAGCCAGACAGGGGTGCCCTCTGAGCAGTACTTC.

This clonotype was observed at least ten times. DNA of the CDR3: TGTGCCAGCAGTATTATCCGTGGGGGCACTGAAGCTTTCTTT. Translated, it gives CASSIIRGGTEAFF. The chain couples TRBV6-1 to TRBJ1-1; TRBD1 might be the D (5 bases). CDR3 length equals 14 residues. V lost 5 bases and J 4 bases, leaving 14 bases between the germline ends. Germline CDR1 is MNHNS and CDR2 is SASEGT.

At least ten counts were recorded for this clonotype. The V call is TRBV27, the J call TRBJ2-7; 7 positions match TRBD2. CDR1 MNHEY and CDR2 SMNVEV come from the germline V gene (reference sequence). Trimming cost V 0 bases and J 1 base; bases outside gene matches: 6. CDR3 length: 16 amino acids. The CDR3, as DNA: TGTGCCAGCAGTTTATCTTCAGCGGGGCCTTCCTACGAGCAGTACTTC. Translating it yields CASSLSSAGPSYEQYF.

This clonotype was seen many times. The V and J genes are TRBV6-4 and TRBJ2-1; D is possibly TRBD1 (5 bases). CDR1 and CDR2 from the germline V gene are MRHNA and SNTAGT. The CDR3 sequence is 13 residues long. V shed 6 bases and J shed 1 base, with 7 bases lying between them. The CDR3 coding sequence is TGTGCCAGCAGCGACAGTTCCTACAATGAGCAGTTCTTC. It codes for CASSDSSYNEQFF.

In DNA form, the CDR3 reads TGTGCCAGCGGCTCTAGCGGGGGGGCCTTGGTCGACCCGAAGCTGTTTTTT. The encoded protein is CASGSSGGALVDPKLFF. This chain joins TRBV5-4 and TRBJ2-2, with 12 bases identical to TRBD2. The V gene's germline CDR1 is SGHNT and CDR2 YYREEE (reference sequence). The CDR3 length is 17 residues. The V segment lost 7 bases and the J segment 12 bases; nucleotides outside the gene matches: 19.

This clonotype occurred many times. The chain uses TRBV18 and TRBJ2-2; 9 bases fit TRBD1. J lost 2 bases, V lost 2 bases, and 3 bases had no gene match. Germline values: CDR1 KGHSH, CDR2 LQKENI. The CDR3 covers 16 residues. CDR3 region: CASSPEQGANTGELFF. The CDR3 DNA is TGTGCCAGCTCACCAGAACAGGGGGCTAACACCGGGGAGCTGTTTTTT.

There are many counts of this clonotype. CDR3 nucleotides: TGTGCCAGCGGACAATTGACAGGGAGGAGTGAAGCTTTCTTT. Translating it yields CASGQLTGRSEAFF. The chain couples TRBV12-3 or TRBV12-4 to TRBJ1-1; 7 positions agree with TRBD1. CDR3 length: 14 amino acids. The V segment lost 8 bases and the J segment 7 bases; nucleotides outside the gene matches: 13.

Many counts were recorded for this clonotype. This rearrangement joins TRBV3-1 to TRBJ2-7, with unresolved D. The CDR3 extends over 14 amino acids. V gave up 1 base and J gave up 3 bases, with 10 bases separating them. Germline values: CDR1 LGHDT, CDR2 YNNKEL (reference sequence). The chain's CDR3 is CASSQGPNNYEQYF. CDR3 DNA sequence: TGTGCCAGCAGCCAAGGACCGAATAACTACGAGCAGTACTTC.

This clonotype was detected many times. The rearrangement joins TRBV5-1 to TRBJ2-7; D might be TRBD1 or TRBD2, each matching 6 bases. CDR3 length: 15 amino acids. The V and J ends lost 1 base and 2 bases respectively, with 13 bases between them. Germline V CDR1 and CDR2: SGHRS, YFSETQ. CDR3 in DNA: TGCGCCAGCAGCTTGTTCGGGGGCTACACCTACGAGCAGTACTTC. Protein sequence: CASSLFGGYTYEQYF.

Notes on this clonotype: A much larger clone is a single base away; this may be a read error. The rearrangement joins TRBV15 to TRBJ2-7; no firm D call. This CDR3 spans 12 amino acids. Germline-derived CDR1 and CDR2 are LNHNV and YYDKDF (reference sequence). DNA of the CDR3: TGTGCCACCCGCAGTGGGTCCTACGAGCAGTACTTC. Its protein is CATRSGSYEQYF.

The sample holds many counts of this clonotype. The chain is built from TRBV29-1 and TRBJ2-2, with D possibly TRBD1 on 6 matching bases. CDR3 length equals 18 residues. CDR1 and CDR2 (germline): SQVTM, ANQGSEA. The ends were cut back, 5 bases at V and 0 bases at J, with 22 bases in the middle. This CDR3 is CSVLLLSGQRANTGELFF. The CDR3 bases are TGCAGCGTTCTCCTCCTAAGCGGACAGCGAGCGAACACCGGGGAGCTGTTTTTT.

This clonotype was seen at least ten times. The chain recombines TRBV10-3 with TRBJ2-5; the D gene could be TRBD1 or TRBD2 (6 bases each). V gave up 10 bases and J gave up 1 base, with 16 bases separating them. The CDR3 runs to 14 residues. CDR1 and CDR2 (germline): ENHRY, SYGVKD. CDR3 in amino acids: CATRLEGGQETQYF. The CDR3 nucleotides are TGTGCCACCCGACTAGAGGGGGGCCAAGAGACCCAGTACTTC.

This clonotype was found many times. The chain carries TRBV7-9 and TRBJ2-5, with TRBD2 identical over 8 bases. CDR1 is SEHNR and CDR2 is FQNEAQ in the germline V gene (reference sequence). V dropped 5 bases and J dropped 2; count of bases not matched to a gene: 4. The CDR3 totals 14 residues. The CDR3 spells CASSDTSGQETQYF. The CDR3 DNA follows: TGTGCCAGCAGCGACACTAGCGGACAAGAGACCCAGTACTTC.

This clonotype was seen repeatedly, ten times or more. V is TRBV15 and J is TRBJ1-4, with D perhaps TRBD1 (5 bases). V was clipped by 3 bases and J by 6 bases, with 11 bases between them. CDR3 length: 14 amino acids. The germline CDR1 and CDR2 sequences are LNHNV and YYDKDF (reference sequence). The CDR3 DNA follows: TGTGCCACCAGCAGGGACACTGCGCATGAAAAACTGTTTTTT. It specifies CATSRDTAHEKLFF.

This clonotype was picked up many times. The rearrangement links TRBV27 to TRBJ2-5; TRBD1 matches 10 bases. With 4 bases clipped from V and 3 bases from J, the junction kept 17 bases outside the gene matches. The V gene's germline CDR1 is MNHEY and CDR2 SMNVEV (reference sequence). This CDR3 comprises 19 residues. The CDR3 loop is CASSSTPLLGDRGKETQYF. CDR3 coding DNA: TGTGCCAGCAGTTCCACCCCCCTGCTTGGGGACAGGGGAAAAGAGACCCAGTACTTC.

This clonotype occurred many times. J is TRBJ2-3 and V is TRBV7-2; 7 nucleotides match TRBD2. From germline, CDR1 is SGHTA and CDR2 FQGNSA. The CDR3 runs to 15 residues. J gave up 4 bases and V 4 bases, and 8 bases lay outside the gene matches. Here the CDR3 reads CASSSQLARSDTQYF. The CDR3 DNA reads TGTGCCAGCAGCTCCCAACTAGCGAGATCAGATACGCAGTATTTT.

This clonotype was found a few times. This chain links TRBV6-1 with TRBJ1-1; D call uncertain. The CDR3 is 15 residues long. Germline CDR1 reads MNHNS; CDR2 reads SASEGT. The germline V and J ends were trimmed by 3 bases and 2 bases, with 13 bases remaining between them. CDR3 bases: TGTGCCAGCAGTGACCTGGTACAGACCAACACTGAAGCTTTCTTT. It yields the protein CASSDLVQTNTEAFF.

This clonotype was observed at least ten times. The chain employs TRBV5-1 and TRBJ2-2, with a tentative D call TRBD2 (6 bases). The CDR3 is made up of 18 amino acids. Between the trimmed V and J ends, which lost 4 bases and 5 bases, there was a span of 24 bases. CDR1 and CDR2 (germline): SGHRS, YFSETQ. This CDR3 reads CASSLVPPGRGGTGELFF. The DNA for the CDR3 is TGCGCCAGCAGCCTCGTCCCACCGGGGCGGGGAGGTACCGGGGAGCTGTTTTTT.

This clonotype was found once. The rearrangement joins TRBV7-2 to TRBJ1-1; 9 bases are shared with TRBD1. Unmatched junction bases numbered 10, after V lost 7 bases and J lost 4 bases. The germline CDR1 and CDR2 sequences are SGHTA and FQGNSA. CDR3 length: 15 residues. As DNA, the CDR3 is TGTGCCAGCAACACAGGGGGCGCGGAGATCACTGAAGCTTTCTTT. Encoded protein: CASNTGGAEITEAFF.

This clonotype was observed many times. V and J are TRBV29-1 and TRBJ1-5; 7 positions match TRBD1. This CDR3 comprises 13 residues. V was clipped by 6 bases and J by 9 bases; unmatched bases: 11. Germline loops: CDR1 SQVTM, CDR2 ANQGSEA. CDR3 region: CSVADRRPGPQHF. For the CDR3, the DNA is TGCAGCGTGGCGGACAGGAGGCCGGGGCCCCAGCATTTT. Full variable domain (outside the CDR3, taken from reference TRBV29-1 and TRBJ1-5): SAVISQKPSRDICQRGTSLTIQCQVDSQVTMMFWYRQQPGQSLTLIATANQGSEATYESGFVIDKFPISRPNLTFSTLTVSNMSPEDSSIYLCSVADRRPGPQHFGDGTRLSIL.

This clonotype occurred many times. V usage is TRBV5-1 and J usage is TRBJ2-5; the D gene could be TRBD1 or TRBD2 (5 bases each). Germline values: CDR1 SGHRS, CDR2 YFSETQ. With 0 bases removed from V and 5 bases from J, the gap between germline ends came to 14 bases. The CDR3 length is 15 residues. The CDR3 DNA is TGCGCCAGCAGCTTGGGAGGGACGGCAGGGGAGACCCAGTACTTC. As protein: CASSLGGTAGETQYF.

The genes are TRBV5-6 and TRBJ2-5; 8 bases map to TRBD1. With V trimmed by 2 bases and J by 3 bases, 15 bases remained unmatched. The germline V gene encodes CDR1 SGHDT and CDR2 YYEEEE. The CDR3 is 18 amino acids. CDR3 DNA sequence: TGTGCCAGCAGCTTCCCCCGGACAGGGACCGACCACAAAGAGACCCAGTACTTC. Protein sequence: CASSFPRTGTDHKETQYF.

In its sample, this clonotype was seen many times. The chain joins TRBV6-2 or TRBV6-3 to TRBJ1-5; 9 nucleotides align to TRBD1. The CDR3 spans 19 residues. Unmatched junction bases numbered 16, after V lost 5 bases and J lost 2 bases. Germline CDR1 is MNHEY and CDR2 is SVGEGT. CDR3 DNA: TGTGCCAGCAGTCACCCTACCGGACAGGGGCTTACAGGCAATCAGCCCCAGCATTTT. It specifies CASSHPTGQGLTGNQPQHF.